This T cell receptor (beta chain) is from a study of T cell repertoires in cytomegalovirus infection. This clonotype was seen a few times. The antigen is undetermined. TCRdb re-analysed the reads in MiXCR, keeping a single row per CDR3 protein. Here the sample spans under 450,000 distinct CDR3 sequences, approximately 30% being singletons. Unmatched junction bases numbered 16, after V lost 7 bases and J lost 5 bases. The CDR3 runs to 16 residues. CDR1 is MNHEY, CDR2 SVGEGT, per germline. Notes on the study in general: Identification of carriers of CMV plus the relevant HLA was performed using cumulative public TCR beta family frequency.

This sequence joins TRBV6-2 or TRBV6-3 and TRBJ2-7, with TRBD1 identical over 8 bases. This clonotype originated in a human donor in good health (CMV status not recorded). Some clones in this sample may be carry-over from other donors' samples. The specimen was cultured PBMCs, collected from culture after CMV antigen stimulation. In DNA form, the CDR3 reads TGTGCCAGCAACCCTCTGAGTCGGGACAGGAATAACGAGCAGTACTTC. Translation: CASNPLSRDRNNEQYF.